The 3 T cell receptor beta chains presented below share a single source sample, sequenced in a study of CD8+ T cells in alopecia areata. Following RNA extraction, reverse transcription yielded cDNA that acted as the sequencing template. Repertoires were generated with immunoSEQ multiplex PCR, while TCRdb's copy carries only in-frame clones and drops some. The sample consists of approximately 150,000 clones, just over 65% of them appearing once. Sequences were derived from CD8+ T cells sorted from blood, sampled at week 0. The receptors were sampled from a human donor with alopecia areata.

This chain uses TRBV4-1 with TRBJ1-2, with TRBD1 as a possible D gene (5 bases). CDR1 MGHRA and CDR2 YSYEKL come from the germline V gene. The CDR3 spans 13 residues. V gave up 0 bases and J gave up 14 bases, with 16 bases separating them. DNA for the CDR3: TGCGCCAGCAGCCAAGATGGTGTATCAGGGACTACCTTC. Translated, it gives CASSQDGVSGTTF.

This clone occurred a few times. The CDR3 nucleotides are TGTGCCAGCAGCTCGGGGGTCGGGACCACAGATACGCAGTATTTT. Translating gives CASSSGVGTTDTQYF. The chain uses TRBV5-8 and TRBJ2-3; TRBD2 is a possible D gene (6 bases). The CDR3 consists of 15 residues. Trimming pared 3 bases from V and 2 bases from J, leaving 13 bases between. Germline CDR1 reads SGHTS; CDR2 reads YDEGEE.

On this clone: The sample holds other DNA sequences that translate to the same CDR3. The chain uses TRBV20-1 and TRBJ2-2; unclear D gene. Germline CDR1 is DFQATT and CDR2 is SNEGSKA (reference sequence). This CDR3 is built from 11 residues. V lost 6 bases, J lost 7 bases, and 9 bases lay in between. The CDR3 sequence is CSAPLDGELFF. For the CDR3, the DNA is TGCAGTGCCCCCCTTGACGGGGAGCTGTTTTTT.